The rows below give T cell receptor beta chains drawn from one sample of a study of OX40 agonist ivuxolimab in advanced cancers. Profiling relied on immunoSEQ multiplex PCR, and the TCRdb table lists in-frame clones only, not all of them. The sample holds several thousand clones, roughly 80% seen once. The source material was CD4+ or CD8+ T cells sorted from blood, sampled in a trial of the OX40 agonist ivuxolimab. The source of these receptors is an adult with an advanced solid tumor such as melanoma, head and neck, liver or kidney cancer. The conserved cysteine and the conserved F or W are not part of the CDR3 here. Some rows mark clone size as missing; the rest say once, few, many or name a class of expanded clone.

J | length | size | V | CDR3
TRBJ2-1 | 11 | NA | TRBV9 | ASSVHLSDEQF
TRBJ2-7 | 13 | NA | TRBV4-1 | ASSYSGTGPYEQY
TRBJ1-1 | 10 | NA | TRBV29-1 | SVETSGTEAF
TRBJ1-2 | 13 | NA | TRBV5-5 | ASSLTSLLKYGYT
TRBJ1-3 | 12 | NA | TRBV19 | ASRSAVSGNTIY
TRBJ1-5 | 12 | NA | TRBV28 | ASSFLTGNQPQH
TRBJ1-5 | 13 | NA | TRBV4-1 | ASSQVVGGSQPQH
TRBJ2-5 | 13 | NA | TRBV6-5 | ASSSIAGVEETQY
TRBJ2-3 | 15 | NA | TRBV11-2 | ASSLVGRGLAFYTQY
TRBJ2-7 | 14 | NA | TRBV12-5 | ASGLGLGQLSYEQY
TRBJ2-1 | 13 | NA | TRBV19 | ASSLGQGTYNEQF
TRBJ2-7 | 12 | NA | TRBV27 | ASSRGPAAYEQY
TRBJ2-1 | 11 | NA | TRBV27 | ASSSLGEGEQF
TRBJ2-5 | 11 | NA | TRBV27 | ASSLRSYETQY
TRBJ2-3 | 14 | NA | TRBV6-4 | ASSDSTSGGADTQY
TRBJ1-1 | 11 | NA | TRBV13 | ASSSLQGAEAF
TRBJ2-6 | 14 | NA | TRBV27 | ASSRITYSGANVLT
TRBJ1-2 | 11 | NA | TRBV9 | ASSPLGVGGYT
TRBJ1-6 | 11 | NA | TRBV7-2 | ASSARTGDSLH
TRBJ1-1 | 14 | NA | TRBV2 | AVLPGTGGSNPEAF
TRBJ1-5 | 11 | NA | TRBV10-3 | AISDGGLQPQH
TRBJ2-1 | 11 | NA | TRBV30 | AWSRGAYNEQF
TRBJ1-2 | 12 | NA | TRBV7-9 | ASSSLFDRGGYT
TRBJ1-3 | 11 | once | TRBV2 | ASSGASGNTIY
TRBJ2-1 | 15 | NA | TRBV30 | AWSVSDWTSRDNEQF
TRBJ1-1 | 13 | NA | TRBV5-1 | ASSLEGGTGTEAF
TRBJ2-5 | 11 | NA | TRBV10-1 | ASSESRRETQY
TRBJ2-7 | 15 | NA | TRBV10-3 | AISESPDRDSPYEQY
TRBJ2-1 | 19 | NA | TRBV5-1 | ASSSSYGLAGAGRSKGEQF
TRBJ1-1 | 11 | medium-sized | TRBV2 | ASSVVTDTEAF
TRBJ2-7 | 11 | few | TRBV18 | ASSGGQLYEQY
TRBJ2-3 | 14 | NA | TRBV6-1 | ASSEFTGGLTDTQY